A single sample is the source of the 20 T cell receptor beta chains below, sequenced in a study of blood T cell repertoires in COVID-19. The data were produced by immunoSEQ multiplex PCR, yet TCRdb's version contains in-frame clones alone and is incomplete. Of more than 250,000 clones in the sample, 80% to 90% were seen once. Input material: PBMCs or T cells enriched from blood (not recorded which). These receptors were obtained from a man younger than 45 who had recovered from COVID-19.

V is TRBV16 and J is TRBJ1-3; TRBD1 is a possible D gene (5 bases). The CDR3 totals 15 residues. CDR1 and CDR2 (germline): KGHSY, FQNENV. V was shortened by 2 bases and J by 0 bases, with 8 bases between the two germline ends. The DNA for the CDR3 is TGTGCCAGCAGCCAACGGGGGGGCTCTGGAAACACCATATATTTT. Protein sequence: CASSQRGGSGNTIYF.

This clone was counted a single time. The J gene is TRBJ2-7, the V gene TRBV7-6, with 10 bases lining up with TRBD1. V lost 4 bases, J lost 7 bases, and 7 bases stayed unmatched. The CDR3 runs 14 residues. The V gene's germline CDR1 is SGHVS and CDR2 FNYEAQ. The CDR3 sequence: CASSSPGQGREQYF. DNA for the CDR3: TGTGCCAGCAGCTCCCCGGGACAGGGGAGAGAGCAGTACTTC.

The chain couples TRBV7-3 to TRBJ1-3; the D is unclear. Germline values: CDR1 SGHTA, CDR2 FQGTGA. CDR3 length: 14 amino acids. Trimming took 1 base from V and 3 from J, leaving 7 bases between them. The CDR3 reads CASSLSPSGNTIYF. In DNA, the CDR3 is TGTGCCAGCAGCTTAAGTCCTAGTGGAAACACCATATATTTT.

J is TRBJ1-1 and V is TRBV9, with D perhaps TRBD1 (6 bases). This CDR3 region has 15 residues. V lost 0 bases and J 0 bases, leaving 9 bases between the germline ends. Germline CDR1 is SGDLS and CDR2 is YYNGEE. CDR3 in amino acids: CASSVGQDMNTEAFF. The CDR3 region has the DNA TGTGCCAGCAGCGTAGGACAGGACATGAACACTGAAGCTTTCTTT.

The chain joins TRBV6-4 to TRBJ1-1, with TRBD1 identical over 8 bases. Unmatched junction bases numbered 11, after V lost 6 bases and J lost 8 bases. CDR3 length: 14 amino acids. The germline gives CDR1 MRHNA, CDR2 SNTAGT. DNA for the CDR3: TGTGCCAGCAGGACCGGGCAGGGGGCGACCGAAGCTTTCTTT. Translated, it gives CASRTGQGATEAFF.

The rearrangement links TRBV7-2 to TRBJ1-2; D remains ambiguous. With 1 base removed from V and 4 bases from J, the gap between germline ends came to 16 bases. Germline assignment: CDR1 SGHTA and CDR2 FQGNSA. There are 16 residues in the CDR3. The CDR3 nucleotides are TGTGCCAGCAGCTTAGTATTAATAGGAGTCCCCTATGGCTACACCTTC. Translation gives CASSLVLIGVPYGYTF. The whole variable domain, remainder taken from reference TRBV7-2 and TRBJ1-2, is GAGVSQSPSNKVTEKGKDVELRCDPISGHTALYWYRQSLGQGLEFLIYFQGNSAPDKSGLPSDRFSAERTGGSVSTLTIQRTQQEDSAVYLCASSLVLIGVPYGYTFGSGTRLTVV.

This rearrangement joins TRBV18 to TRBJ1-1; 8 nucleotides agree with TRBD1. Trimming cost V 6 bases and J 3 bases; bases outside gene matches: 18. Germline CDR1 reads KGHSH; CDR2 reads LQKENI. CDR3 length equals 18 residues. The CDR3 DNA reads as TGTGCCAGCTCCCCTTCGAGGACAGGGCCCATAAACGACACTGAAGCTTTCTTT. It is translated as CASSPSRTGPINDTEAFF.

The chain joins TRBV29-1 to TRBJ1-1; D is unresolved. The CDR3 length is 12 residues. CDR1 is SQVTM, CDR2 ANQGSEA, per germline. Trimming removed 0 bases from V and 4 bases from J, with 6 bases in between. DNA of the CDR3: TGCAGCGTTGAAGATGGGAGCACTGAAGCTTTCTTT. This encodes CSVEDGSTEAFF.

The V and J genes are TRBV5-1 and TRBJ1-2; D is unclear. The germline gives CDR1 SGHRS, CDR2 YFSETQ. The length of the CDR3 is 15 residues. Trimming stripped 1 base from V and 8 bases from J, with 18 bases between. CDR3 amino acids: CASSLKVAAPGGYTF. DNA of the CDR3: TGCGCCAGCAGCTTGAAAGTAGCCGCCCCGGGGGGCTACACCTTC. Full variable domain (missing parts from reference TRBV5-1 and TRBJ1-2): KAGVTQTPRYLIKTRGQQVTLSCSPISGHRSVSWYQQTPGQGLQFLFEYFSETQRNKGNFPGRFSGRQFSNSRSEMNVSTLELGDSALYLCASSLKVAAPGGYTFGSGTRLTVV.

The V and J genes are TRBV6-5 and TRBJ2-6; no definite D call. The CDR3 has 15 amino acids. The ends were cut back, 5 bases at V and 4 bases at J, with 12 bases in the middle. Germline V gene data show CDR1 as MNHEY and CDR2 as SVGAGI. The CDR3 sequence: CASSHRVRGANVLTF. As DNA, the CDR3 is TGTGCCAGCAGTCACCGGGTGAGGGGGGCCAACGTCCTGACTTTC.

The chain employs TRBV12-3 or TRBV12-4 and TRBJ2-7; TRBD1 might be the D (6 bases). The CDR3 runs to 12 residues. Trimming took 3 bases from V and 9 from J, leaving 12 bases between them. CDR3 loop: CASSFSATGQYF. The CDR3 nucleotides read TGTGCCAGCAGTTTCTCGGCGACAGGGCAGTACTTC.

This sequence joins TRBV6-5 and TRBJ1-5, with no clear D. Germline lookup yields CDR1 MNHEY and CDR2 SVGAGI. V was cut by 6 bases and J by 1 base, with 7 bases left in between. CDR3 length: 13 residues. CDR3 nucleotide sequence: TGTGCCAGCAGCACGGTCAGCAATCAGCCCCAGCATTTT. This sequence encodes CASSTVSNQPQHF.

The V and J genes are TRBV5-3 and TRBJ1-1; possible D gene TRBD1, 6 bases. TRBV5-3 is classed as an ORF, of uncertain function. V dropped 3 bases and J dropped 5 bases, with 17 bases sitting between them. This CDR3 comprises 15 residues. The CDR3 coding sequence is TGTGCCAGAAGCTCCTCGATCCAGGGGTATACTGAAGCTTTCTTT. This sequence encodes CARSSSIQGYTEAFF.

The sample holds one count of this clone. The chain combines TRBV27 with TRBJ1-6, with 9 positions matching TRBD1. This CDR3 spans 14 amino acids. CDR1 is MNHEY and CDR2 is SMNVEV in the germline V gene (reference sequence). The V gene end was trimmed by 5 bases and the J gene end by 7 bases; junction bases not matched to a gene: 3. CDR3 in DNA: TGTGCCAGCAGTACCACAGGGGGCAATTCACCCCTCCACTTT. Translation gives CASSTTGGNSPLHF.

CDR3 sequence: CANPGDFYRGWDYGYTF. For the CDR3, the DNA is TGCGCCAACCCGGGGGACTTTTACAGGGGGTGGGACTATGGCTACACCTTC. The chain carries TRBV10-1 and TRBJ1-2, with TRBD1 identical over 8 bases. Germline values: CDR1 WNHNN, CDR2 SYGVQD (reference sequence). V lost 10 bases, J lost 3 bases, and 19 bases stayed unmatched. The CDR3 has 17 residues.

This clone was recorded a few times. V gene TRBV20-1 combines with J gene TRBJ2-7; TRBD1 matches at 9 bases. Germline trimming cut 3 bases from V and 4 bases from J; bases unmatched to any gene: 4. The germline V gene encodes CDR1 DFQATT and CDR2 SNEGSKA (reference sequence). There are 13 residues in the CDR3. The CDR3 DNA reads TGCAGTGCTAGTTGGGACAGGGATTACGAGCAGTACTTC. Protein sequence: CSASWDRDYEQYF.

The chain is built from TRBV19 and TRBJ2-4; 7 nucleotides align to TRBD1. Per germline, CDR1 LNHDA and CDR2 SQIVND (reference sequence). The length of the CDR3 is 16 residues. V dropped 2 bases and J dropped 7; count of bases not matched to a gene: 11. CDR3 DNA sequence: TGTGCCAGTAGTATACCCAGAAGGGGGCCGGGGAACATTCAGTACTTC. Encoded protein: CASSIPRRGPGNIQYF.

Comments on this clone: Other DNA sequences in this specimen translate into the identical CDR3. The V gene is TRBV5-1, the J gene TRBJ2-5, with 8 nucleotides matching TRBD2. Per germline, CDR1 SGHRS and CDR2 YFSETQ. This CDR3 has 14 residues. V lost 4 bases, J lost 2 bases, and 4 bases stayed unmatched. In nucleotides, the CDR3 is TGCGCCAGCAGCCCGGGGGGGCCTCAAGAGACCCAGTACTTC. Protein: CASSPGGPQETQYF.

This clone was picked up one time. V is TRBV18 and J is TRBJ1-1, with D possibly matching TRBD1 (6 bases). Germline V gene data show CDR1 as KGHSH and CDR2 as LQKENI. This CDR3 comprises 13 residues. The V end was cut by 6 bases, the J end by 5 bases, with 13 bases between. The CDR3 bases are TGTGCCAGCTCGCTTACAGGGTTTACTGAAGCTTTCTTT. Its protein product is CASSLTGFTEAFF.

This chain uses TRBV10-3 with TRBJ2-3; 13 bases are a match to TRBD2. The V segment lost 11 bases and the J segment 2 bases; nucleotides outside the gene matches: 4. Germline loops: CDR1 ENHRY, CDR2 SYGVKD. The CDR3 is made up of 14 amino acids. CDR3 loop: CASGTSGTTDTQYF. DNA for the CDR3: TGTGCCTCAGGGACTAGCGGGACCACAGATACGCAGTATTTT.